Presented here are 4 T cell receptor beta chains from one specimen sequenced in a study of PD-1 blockade in mismatch repair-deficient tumors. Generated by immunoSEQ multiplex PCR, the TCRdb table keeps only in-frame clones and is missing some. Of more than 40,000 clones listed, around 80% are singletons. The sequencing here drew on peripheral blood, taken 4 weeks after starting pembrolizumab. Receptors originate from an adult with mismatch repair-deficient cancer.

This sequence joins TRBV29-1 and TRBJ2-1; 8 bases align to TRBD1. This CDR3 spans 12 amino acids. Unmatched junction bases numbered 7, after V lost 7 bases and J lost 8 bases. Germline CDR1 reads SQVTM; CDR2 reads ANQGSEA. The CDR3 sequence is CSARTGPYEQFF. The DNA for the CDR3 is TGCAGCGCCAGGACAGGGCCGTATGAGCAGTTCTTC.

V and J are TRBV9 and TRBJ2-6; D unresolved. The CDR3 is 15 residues long. Germline V lookup: CDR1 SGDLS, CDR2 YYNGEE. V was pared by 0 bases and J by 4 bases, with 8 bases between. The CDR3 loop is CASSVDRAGANVLTF. In DNA, the CDR3 is TGTGCCAGCAGCGTAGATCGGGCCGGGGCCAACGTCCTGACTTTC.

This chain links TRBV9 with TRBJ2-3; D is uncertain. Germline V gives CDR1 SGDLS, CDR2 YYNGEE. The CDR3 runs to 15 residues. The ends were cut back, 3 bases at V and 0 bases at J, with 11 bases in the middle. The CDR3 sequence is CASSGSGSSTDTQYF. The CDR3 DNA reads as TGTGCCAGCAGCGGTTCAGGATCTAGCACAGATACGCAGTATTTT.

The chain couples TRBV7-8 to TRBJ2-5; D call uncertain. Trimming cost V 3 bases and J 5 bases, with 10 bases left between them. Germline V gene data show CDR1 as SGHVS and CDR2 as FQNEAQ. CDR3 length equals 13 residues. The CDR3 region has the DNA TGTGCCAGCAGCTTTGAAGGAGTGGAGACCCAGTACTTC. It codes for CASSFEGVETQYF. Combining the CDR3 with reference TRBV7-8 and TRBJ2-5 gives the whole variable domain GAGVSQSPRYKVAKRGQDVALRCDPISGHVSLFWYQQALGQGPEFLTYFQNEAQLDKSGLPSDRFFAERPEGSVSTLKIQRTQQEDSAVYLCASSFEGVETQYFGPGTRLLVL.